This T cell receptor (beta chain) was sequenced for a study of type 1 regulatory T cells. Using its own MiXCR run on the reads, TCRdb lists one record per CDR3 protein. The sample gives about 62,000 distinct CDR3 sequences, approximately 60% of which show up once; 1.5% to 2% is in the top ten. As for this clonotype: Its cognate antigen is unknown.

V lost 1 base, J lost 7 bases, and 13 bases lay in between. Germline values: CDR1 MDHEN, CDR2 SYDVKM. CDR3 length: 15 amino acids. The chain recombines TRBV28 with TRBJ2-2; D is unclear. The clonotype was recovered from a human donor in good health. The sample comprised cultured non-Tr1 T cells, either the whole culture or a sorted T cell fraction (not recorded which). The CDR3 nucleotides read TGTGCCAGCAGTTTATCGACCCGTTCTAACGGGGAGCTGTTTTTT. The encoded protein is CASSLSTRSNGELFF.